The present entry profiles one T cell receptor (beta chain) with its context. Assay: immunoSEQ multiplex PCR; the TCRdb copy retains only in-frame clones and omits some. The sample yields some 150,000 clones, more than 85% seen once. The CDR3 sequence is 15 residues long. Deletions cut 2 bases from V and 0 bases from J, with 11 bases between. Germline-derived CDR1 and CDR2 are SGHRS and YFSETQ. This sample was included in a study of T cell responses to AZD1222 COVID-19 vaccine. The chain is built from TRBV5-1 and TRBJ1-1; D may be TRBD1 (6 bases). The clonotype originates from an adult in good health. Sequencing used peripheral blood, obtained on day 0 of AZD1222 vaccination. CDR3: CASSLGGTVNTEAFF. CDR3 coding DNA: TGCGCCAGCAGCTTAGGGGGGACCGTGAACACTGAAGCTTTCTTT.